This T cell receptor (beta chain) appears in the sequencing data of a study of blood T cell repertoires in COVID-19. About the study: Samples of COVID-19 (acute and convalescent) were obtained from the United States, Italy and Spain. T cells, B-cell-depleted T cells, or PBMCs provided the cDNA or gDNA that served as material.

Methods used by the authors: Amplification with reference gene primers provided the estimates of nucleated cell counts. Clones were read by immunoSEQ multiplex PCR, and TCRdb kept only the in-frame ones, dropping some. From that table come the V and J calls and clone size; the DNA was used to work out D and trimming. The data hold 150,000 to 200,000 clones, with roughly nine tenths observed a single time. Germline loops: CDR1 KGHSH, CDR2 LQKENI. The CDR3 consists of 13 residues. V was cut by 3 bases and J by 4 bases, with 10 bases left in between. The specimen sequenced was peripheral blood. The clonotype was recovered from a man in his 60s with active or convalescent COVID-19. J is TRBJ2-7 and V is TRBV18; D is perhaps TRBD2 (5 bases). CDR3 region: CASSPPGLYEQYF. In nucleotides, the CDR3 is TGTGCCAGCTCACCCCCGGGGTTGTACGAGCAGTACTTC.